This T cell receptor (beta chain) was recorded in a study of shared clonotypes between healthy human individuals. Study conclusions and caveats: Several donors had around 5.5% of their naive CD4 clonotypes in common.

Nashville, Tennessee was home to all donors, who were Caucasian adults. In this sample, this clone turned up a few times. Its antigen remains unidentified. The same CDR3 can be traced to other DNA sequences in this sample. Germline-derived CDR1 and CDR2 are SGHRS and YFSETQ. V shed 5 bases and J shed 2 bases, with 10 bases lying between them. The CDR3 contains 13 residues. Deep was the level used in running the assay. The protocol was immunoSEQ multiplex PCR, while the TCRdb copy is restricted to in-frame clones and leaves out a portion. The table includes about 710,000 clones, 73% detected once. The chain couples TRBV5-1 to TRBJ1-1; TRBD1 might be the D (5 bases). This clonotype originated in a woman aged 25 to 45 in good health. The specimen sequenced was memory CD4+ T cells sorted from blood. The sample's subset: CD45RA-negative fraction. As DNA, the CDR3 is TGCGCCAGCAGGGACGACAGAAACACTGAAGCTTTCTTT. This encodes CASRDDRNTEAFF.